This T cell receptor (beta chain) stems from a study of PD-1 blockade in classical Hodgkin lymphoma. Overall study: Nivolumab was given intravenously to patients at 3 mg/kg every 2 weeks.

This clone was seen more than once but under ten times. The antigen remains unidentified. Study-wide findings and caveats: As was reported, newly diagnosed patients showed lower baseline TCR diversity than healthy donors did.

Germline CDR1 reads MNHNS; CDR2 reads SASEGT. The CDR3 covers 15 residues. The J segment lost 3 bases and the V segment lost 6 bases, leaving 9 bases of the junction unmatched. The method was immunoSEQ multiplex PCR; TCRdb's version includes in-frame clones alone and lacks a portion of them. Of 70,000 to 85,000 clones in the sample, under 95% were seen once. All patients relapsed after autologous stem cell transplantation, and brentuximab vedotin exposure varied. This chain connects TRBV6-1 to TRBJ2-3; 7 nucleotides align to TRBD1. Sequencing was performed on peripheral blood mononuclear cells (PBMCs), taken at baseline. This receptor was identified in a human donor with classical Hodgkin lymphoma. The CDR3 nucleotides are TGTGCCAGCAGAAACGACAGGGTCGAGACAGATACGCAGTATTTT. The encoded protein is CASRNDRVETDTQYF.